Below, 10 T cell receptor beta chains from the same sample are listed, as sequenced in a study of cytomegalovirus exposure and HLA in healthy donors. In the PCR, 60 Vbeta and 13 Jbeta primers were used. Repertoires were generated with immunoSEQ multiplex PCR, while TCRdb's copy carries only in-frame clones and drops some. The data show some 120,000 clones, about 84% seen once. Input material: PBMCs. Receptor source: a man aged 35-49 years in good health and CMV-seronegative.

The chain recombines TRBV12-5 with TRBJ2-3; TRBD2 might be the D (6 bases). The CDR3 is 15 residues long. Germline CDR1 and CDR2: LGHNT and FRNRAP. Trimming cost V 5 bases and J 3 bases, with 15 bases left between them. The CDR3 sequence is CASGAGSVITDTQYF. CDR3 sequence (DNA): TGTGCTAGTGGTGCGGGGTCCGTCATTACAGATACGCAGTATTTT.

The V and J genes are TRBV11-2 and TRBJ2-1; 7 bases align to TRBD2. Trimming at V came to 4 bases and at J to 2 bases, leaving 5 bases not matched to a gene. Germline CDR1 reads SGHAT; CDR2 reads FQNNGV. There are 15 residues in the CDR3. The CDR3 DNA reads TGTGCCAGCAGCTCCCGACTAGCAGCCTACAATGAGCAGTTCTTC. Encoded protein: CASSSRLAAYNEQFF.

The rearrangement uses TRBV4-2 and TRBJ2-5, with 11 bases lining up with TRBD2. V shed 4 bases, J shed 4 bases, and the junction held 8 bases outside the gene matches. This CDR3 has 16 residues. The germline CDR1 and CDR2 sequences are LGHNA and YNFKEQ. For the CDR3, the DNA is TGTGCCAGCAGCCTCGGTAGCGGGGGGGCTGGAGAGACCCAGTACTTC. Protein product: CASSLGSGGAGETQYF.

The CDR3 DNA sequence: TGTGCCAGCAGCGGAGGACAGGGAGGAGATAATTCACCCCTCCACTTT. Translation: CASSGGQGGDNSPLHF. This chain uses TRBV9 with TRBJ1-6; 8 nucleotides line up with TRBD1. The junction had 7 bases not matched to a gene; V was cut back by 3 bases and J by 5 bases. The CDR3 length is 16 residues. Germline V lookup: CDR1 SGDLS, CDR2 YYNGEE. The full variable domain, in which reference TRBV9 and TRBJ1-6 provide the parts outside the CDR3, is DSGVTQTPKHLITATGQRVTLRCSPRSGDLSVYWYQQSLDQGLQFLIQYYNGEERAKGNILERFSAQQFPDLHSELNLSSLELGDSALYFCASSGGQGGDNSPLHFGNGTRLTVT.

CDR3 in amino acids: CASRRGVSYEQYF. The CDR3 bases are TGTGCCAGCCGTCGGGGGGTCTCCTACGAGCAGTACTTC. The chain links TRBV28 to TRBJ2-7; TRBD2 matches 7 bases. V lost 8 bases to trimming and J lost 0 bases; unmatched junction nucleotides: 4. CDR3 length: 13 residues. Germline V gene lookup returns CDR1 MDHEN and CDR2 SYDVKM.

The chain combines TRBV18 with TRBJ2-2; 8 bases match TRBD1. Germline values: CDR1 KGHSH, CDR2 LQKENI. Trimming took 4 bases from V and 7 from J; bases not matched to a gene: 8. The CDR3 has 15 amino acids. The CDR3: CASSLSGGPSGELFF. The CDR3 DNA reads TGTGCCAGCTCACTCTCAGGGGGCCCGAGCGGGGAGCTGTTTTTT.

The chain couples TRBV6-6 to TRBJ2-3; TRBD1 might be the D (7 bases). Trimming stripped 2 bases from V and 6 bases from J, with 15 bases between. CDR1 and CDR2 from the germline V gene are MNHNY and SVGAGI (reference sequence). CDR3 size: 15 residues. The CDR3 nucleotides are TGTGCCAGCAGTTACCAGGGGGGCCCATTGGATACGCAGTATTTT. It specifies CASSYQGGPLDTQYF.

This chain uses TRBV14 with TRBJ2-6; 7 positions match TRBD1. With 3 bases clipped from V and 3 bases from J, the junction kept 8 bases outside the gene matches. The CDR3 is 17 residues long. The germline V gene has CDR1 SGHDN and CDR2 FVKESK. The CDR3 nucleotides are TGTGCCAGCAGCCACAGACAGGGCTTGAGTGGGGCCAACGTCCTGACTTTC. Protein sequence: CASSHRQGLSGANVLTF.

CDR3: CASRGQGNGSPLHF. The CDR3 DNA is TGTGCCAGCAGGGGACAGGGGAATGGGTCACCCCTCCACTTT. The V gene is TRBV28, the J gene TRBJ1-6; 10 bases match TRBD1. Germline lookup yields CDR1 MDHEN and CDR2 SYDVKM. After removal of 6 bases from V and 10 bases from J, the junction contained 6 bases not matched to a gene. The CDR3 is made up of 14 amino acids.

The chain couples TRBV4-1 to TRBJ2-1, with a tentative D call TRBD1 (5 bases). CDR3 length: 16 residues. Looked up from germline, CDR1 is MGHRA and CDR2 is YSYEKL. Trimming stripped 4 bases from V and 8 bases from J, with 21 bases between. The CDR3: CASSPYPETVMDEQFF. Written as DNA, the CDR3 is TGCGCCAGCAGCCCTTACCCCGAGACAGTAATGGATGAGCAGTTCTTC.